These 11 T cell receptor beta chains came from one sample sequenced in a study of T-cell reconstitution after alpha-beta-depleted transplantation in children. Unique molecular identifiers were incorporated when the TCRbeta library was constructed. TCRdb fed the PCR reads into MiXCR, producing one record per CDR3 protein. The data show a few hundred thousand distinct CDR3 sequences, with around 12% seen just once and about 5% held by the top ten. Source: PBMCs from the stem cell graft donor, taken from the stem cell graft. Source of these receptors: a human donor who donated a stem cell graft to a child with combined immunodeficiency.

This clonotype showed up many times. CDR3 DNA: TGTGCCAGCAGCGAGAGTGGGCTGGGGTACGAGCAGTACTTC. As protein: CASSESGLGYEQYF. The chain uses TRBV9 and TRBJ2-7; D is unclear. This CDR3 is 14 amino acids long. Trimming removed 3 bases from V and 4 bases from J, with 14 bases in between. Germline CDR1 reads SGDLS; CDR2 reads YYNGEE.

This chain links TRBV7-3 with TRBJ2-1; D unclear. Trimming removed 6 bases at V and 5 bases at J, with 8 bases between. The germline V gene has CDR1 SGHTA and CDR2 FQGTGA. The CDR3 runs to 12 residues. CDR3 in DNA: TGTGCCAGCAGGACAACAAACAATGAGCAGTTCTTC. Amino acids: CASRTTNNEQFF.

CDR3 residues: CSVEDWDRGLGETQYF. Written as DNA, the CDR3 is TGCAGCGTTGAAGATTGGGACAGGGGGCTTGGGGAGACCCAGTACTTC. The chain recombines TRBV29-1 with TRBJ2-5; 12 nucleotides line up with TRBD1. J lost 5 bases, V lost 0 bases, and 7 bases had no gene match. Germline V lookup: CDR1 SQVTM, CDR2 ANQGSEA. This CDR3 region has 16 residues.

V usage is TRBV20-1 and J usage is TRBJ2-7; unclear D gene. With 3 bases removed from V and 3 bases from J, the gap between germline ends came to 3 bases. CDR1 DFQATT and CDR2 SNEGSKA come from the germline V gene (reference sequence). This CDR3 contains 10 residues. DNA of the CDR3: TGCAGTGCTAGGAACTACGAGCAGTACTTC. It codes for CSARNYEQYF.

The chain employs TRBV12-3 or TRBV12-4 and TRBJ2-3, with 16 bases identical to TRBD2. This CDR3 has 14 residues. V shed 4 bases and J 9 bases; nucleotides not matched to a gene: 1. This chain's CDR3 is CASSSGLAGGTQYF. The CDR3 DNA reads as TGTGCCAGCAGTTCGGGACTAGCGGGGGGGACGCAGTATTTT.

This clonotype was counted a few times. The chain combines TRBV9 with TRBJ2-1; TRBD1 is a possible D gene (6 bases). The V end lost 0 bases, the J end lost 9 bases, and 13 bases lay between the germline ends. The CDR3 totals 14 residues. Germline V gene lookup returns CDR1 SGDLS and CDR2 YYNGEE. CDR3 amino acids: CASSVAGVGGEQFF. CDR3 nucleotides: TGTGCCAGCAGCGTAGCTGGGGTAGGGGGTGAGCAGTTCTTC. Combining the CDR3 with reference TRBV9 and TRBJ2-1 gives the whole variable domain DSGVTQTPKHLITATGQRVTLRCSPRSGDLSVYWYQQSLDQGLQFLIQYYNGEERAKGNILERFSAQQFPDLHSELNLSSLELGDSALYFCASSVAGVGGEQFFGPGTRLTVL.

This clonotype was seen ten or more times. The V call is TRBV5-1, the J call TRBJ2-2, with D possibly matching TRBD2 (6 bases). Germline loops: CDR1 SGHRS, CDR2 YFSETQ. Between the trimmed V and J ends, which lost 1 base and 5 bases, there was a span of 15 bases. CDR3 length: 16 amino acids. The CDR3 spells CASSLQAGSDTGELFF. CDR3 DNA: TGCGCCAGCAGCTTGCAAGCGGGTAGCGATACCGGGGAGCTGTTTTTT. Filled out from reference TRBV5-1 and TRBJ2-2, the complete variable domain reads KAGVTQTPRYLIKTRGQQVTLSCSPISGHRSVSWYQQTPGQGLQFLFEYFSETQRNKGNFPGRFSGRQFSNSRSEMNVSTLELGDSALYLCASSLQAGSDTGELFFGEGSRLTVL.

This clonotype was found a few times. The chain couples TRBV5-6 to TRBJ2-5; D possibly matches TRBD1 or TRBD2 (5 bases each). Trimming cost V 2 bases and J 5 bases, with 10 bases left between them. The germline V gene has CDR1 SGHDT and CDR2 YYEEEE. The CDR3 is 13 amino acids. Here the CDR3 reads CASSFMGTETQYF. CDR3 nucleotides: TGTGCCAGCAGCTTCATGGGGACGGAGACCCAGTACTTC.

This clonotype was counted many times. The chain uses TRBV10-3 and TRBJ1-1, with 9 bases fitting TRBD1. The CDR3 consists of 11 residues. The V segment lost 10 bases and the J segment 10 bases; nucleotides outside the gene matches: 7. The germline gives CDR1 ENHRY, CDR2 SYGVKD. The CDR3 coding sequence is TGTGCCACCAAACAGGGGGCGAGAGCTTTCTTT. It codes for CATKQGARAFF.

This clonotype has more than one count but fewer than ten. V usage is TRBV3-1 and J usage is TRBJ2-3; no definite D call. V was trimmed by 3 bases and J by 4 bases, leaving 5 bases between them. Germline loops: CDR1 LGHDT, CDR2 YNNKEL (reference sequence). This CDR3 comprises 12 residues. CDR3 protein: CASSHLSDTQYF. The CDR3 nucleotides read TGTGCCAGCAGCCATCTCTCAGATACGCAGTATTTT.

This clonotype was seen more than once but under ten times. The chain employs TRBV20-1 and TRBJ1-2, with D perhaps TRBD1 (5 bases). V was clipped by 6 bases and J by 6 bases, with 20 bases between them. The CDR3 sequence is 14 residues long. Germline-derived CDR1 and CDR2 are DFQATT and SNEGSKA (reference sequence). CDR3 in amino acids: CSAYLDDSHDGYTF. The CDR3 nucleotides read TGCAGTGCGTACCTAGATGACAGCCACGATGGCTACACCTTC.